A single T cell receptor (beta chain) is shown here with its context. No antigen is known for it. Using its own MiXCR run on the RT-PCR reads, TCRdb lists one record per CDR3 protein. The top ten hold around 10% of the sample, which has 550,000 to 800,000 distinct CDR3 sequences, 15% to 18% seen once. This record comes from a study of response to subunit inactivated influenza vaccine. The V segment lost 4 bases and the J segment 9 bases; nucleotides outside the gene matches: 6. The CDR3 loop spans 13 amino acids. Germline V gives CDR1 LNHDA, CDR2 SQIVND (reference sequence). Study-wide results and limits: T cells newly recruited by each seasonal influenza vaccination are few, the authors suggested.

The gene calls are TRBV19 and TRBJ1-5; 7 bases are a match to TRBD1. This sequence originates from a man aged 45-60 years who received an inactivated influenza vaccine. This material consisted of PBMCs from blood, taken roughly 12 days after vaccination. The CDR3 region is CASSTDRDRPQHF. CDR3 nucleotides: TGTGCCAGTAGTACCGACAGGGATCGGCCCCAGCATTTT.